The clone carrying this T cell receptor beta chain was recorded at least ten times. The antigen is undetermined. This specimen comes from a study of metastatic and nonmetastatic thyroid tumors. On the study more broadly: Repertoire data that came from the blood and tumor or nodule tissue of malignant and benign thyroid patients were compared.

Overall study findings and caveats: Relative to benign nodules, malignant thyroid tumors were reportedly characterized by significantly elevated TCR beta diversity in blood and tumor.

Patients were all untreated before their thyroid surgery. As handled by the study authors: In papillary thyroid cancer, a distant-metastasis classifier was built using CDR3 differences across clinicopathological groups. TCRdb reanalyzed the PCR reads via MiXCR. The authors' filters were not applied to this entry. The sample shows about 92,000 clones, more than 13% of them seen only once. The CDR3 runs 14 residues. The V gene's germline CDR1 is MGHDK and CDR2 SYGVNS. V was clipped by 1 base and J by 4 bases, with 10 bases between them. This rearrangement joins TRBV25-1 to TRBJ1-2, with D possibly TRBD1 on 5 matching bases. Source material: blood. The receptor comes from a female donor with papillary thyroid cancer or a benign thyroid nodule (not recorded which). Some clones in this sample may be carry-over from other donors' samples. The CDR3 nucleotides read TGTGCCAGCAGTGAATCGGGGGAACTCTATGGCTACACCTTC. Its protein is CASSESGELYGYTF.